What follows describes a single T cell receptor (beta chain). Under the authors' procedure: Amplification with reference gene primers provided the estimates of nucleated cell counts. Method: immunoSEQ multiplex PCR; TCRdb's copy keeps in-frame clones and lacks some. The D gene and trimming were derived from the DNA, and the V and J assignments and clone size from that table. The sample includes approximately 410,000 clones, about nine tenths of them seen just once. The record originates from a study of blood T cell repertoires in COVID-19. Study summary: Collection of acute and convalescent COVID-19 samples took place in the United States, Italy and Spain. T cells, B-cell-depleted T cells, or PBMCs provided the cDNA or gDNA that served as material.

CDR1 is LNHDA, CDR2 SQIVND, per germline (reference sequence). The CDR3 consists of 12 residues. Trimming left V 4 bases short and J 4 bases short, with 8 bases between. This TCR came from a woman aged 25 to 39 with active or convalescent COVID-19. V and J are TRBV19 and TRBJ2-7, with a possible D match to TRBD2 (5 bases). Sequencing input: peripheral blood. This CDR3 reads CASSTAGYEQYF. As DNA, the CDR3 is TGTGCCAGTAGTACCGCGGGTTACGAGCAGTACTTC.